These 15 T cell receptor beta chains were all obtained from the same sample, sequenced in a study of Ad26.COV2.S vaccination and SARS-CoV-2 variants. Measured with immunoSEQ multiplex PCR; TCRdb has only the in-frame clones, and not every one. The sample has about 180,000 clones, around 90% seen once. The source material was peripheral blood, sampled after recovery from COVID-19. These receptors were taken from a human donor who had recovered from COVID-19.

This chain uses TRBV5-1 with TRBJ2-5; D gene ambiguous. V lost 2 bases to trimming and J lost 1 base, with 9 bases between them. Germline V gene sequence: CDR1 SGHRS, CDR2 YFSETQ. The CDR3 loop spans 14 amino acids. As DNA, the CDR3 is TGCGCCAGCAGCTTCGGAAACAGCCAAGAGACCCAGTACTTC. This sequence encodes CASSFGNSQETQYF.

The chain couples TRBV7-9 to TRBJ1-4; D gene ambiguous. Germline CDR1 and CDR2: SEHNR and FQNEAQ (reference sequence). The length of the CDR3 is 12 residues. Trimming removed 1 base from V and 7 bases from J, with 4 bases in between. The CDR3 protein is CASSLGGEKLFF. As DNA, the CDR3 is TGTGCCAGCAGCTTAGGGGGTGAAAAACTGTTTTTT.

The gene calls are TRBV11-2 and TRBJ2-5; the match to TRBD1 covers 7 bases. With V trimmed by 5 bases and J by 1 base, 7 bases remained unmatched. The CDR3 spans 15 residues. Germline lookup yields CDR1 SGHAT and CDR2 FQNNGV. CDR3 sequence: CASSGWDRPQETQYF. The CDR3 DNA follows: TGTGCCAGCAGCGGGTGGGACAGACCCCAAGAGACCCAGTACTTC.

The CDR3 reads CASGQGATNEKLFF. The CDR3 DNA is TGTGCCAGCGGGCAGGGGGCGACTAATGAAAAACTGTTTTTT. The chain employs TRBV7-9 and TRBJ1-4; 8 positions agree with TRBD1. The V gene end was trimmed by 8 bases and the J gene end by 2 bases; junction bases not matched to a gene: 4. Germline V gives CDR1 SEHNR, CDR2 FQNEAQ (reference sequence). CDR3 size: 14 residues. Using reference TRBV7-9 and TRBJ1-4 for the parts outside the CDR3, the full variable domain is DTGVSQNPRHKITKRGQNVTFRCDPISEHNRLYWYRQTLGQGPEFLTYFQNEAQLEKSRLLSDRFSAERPKGSFSTLEIQRTEQGDSAMYLCASGQGATNEKLFFGSGTQLSVL.

This chain joins TRBV6-5 and TRBJ2-7, with a possible D match to TRBD2 (5 bases). The V and J ends lost 8 bases and 6 bases respectively, with 17 bases between them. Germline CDR1 is MNHEY and CDR2 is SVGAGI. The CDR3 runs 13 residues. The CDR3 nucleotides are TGTGCCAGCTCCCCCCCAACGGAGGCCGAGCAGTACTTC. Its translation is CASSPPTEAEQYF.

The CDR3 DNA sequence: TGTGCCAGCAGTGAAACAGGGGGCCCCTACGAGCAGTACTTC. As protein: CASSETGGPYEQYF. V and J are TRBV2 and TRBJ2-7; TRBD1 agrees at 9 bases. Unmatched junction bases numbered 1, after V lost 2 bases and J lost 2 bases. Germline V lookup: CDR1 SNHLY, CDR2 FYNNEI. The length of the CDR3 is 14 residues.

The chain links TRBV5-6 to TRBJ1-4; perhaps TRBD1 as D (5 bases). Germline V lookup: CDR1 SGHDT, CDR2 YYEEEE. This CDR3 has 14 residues. The V gene lost 0 bases and the J gene lost 8 bases, with 11 bases spanning the gap. The CDR3 region has the DNA TGTGCCAGCAGCTTGGGATTGGGACCCGAAAAACTGTTTTTT. Translated: CASSLGLGPEKLFF.

The gene calls are TRBV9 and TRBJ2-3; 7 bases fit TRBD2. Germline trimming cut 0 bases from V and 2 bases from J; bases unmatched to any gene: 6. The germline gives CDR1 SGDLS, CDR2 YYNGEE. This CDR3 is built from 16 residues. The CDR3 DNA is TGTGCCAGCAGCGTAGACGCGGGAGCGGCCACAGATACGCAGTATTTT. It encodes CASSVDAGAATDTQYF. The complete variable domain, with remaining parts taken from reference TRBV9 and TRBJ2-3, reads DSGVTQTPKHLITATGQRVTLRCSPRSGDLSVYWYQQSLDQGLQFLIQYYNGEERAKGNILERFSAQQFPDLHSELNLSSLELGDSALYFCASSVDAGAATDTQYFGPGTRLTVL.

Only a few counts were recorded for this clone. V and J are TRBV4-1 and TRBJ1-2; 7 bases are shared with TRBD1. The CDR3 sequence is 14 residues long. J lost 4 bases, V lost 2 bases, and 4 bases had no gene match. Germline lookup yields CDR1 MGHRA and CDR2 YSYEKL. The CDR3 spells CASSQLQGIYGYTF. Written as DNA, the CDR3 is TGCGCCAGCAGCCAATTACAGGGGATCTATGGCTACACCTTC.

This clone occurred a few times. The chain recombines TRBV11-2 with TRBJ2-1; no reliable D call. Germline values: CDR1 SGHAT, CDR2 FQNNGV. The CDR3 extends over 16 amino acids. Trimming pared 0 bases from V and 0 bases from J, leaving 9 bases between. DNA for the CDR3: TGTGCCAGCAGCTTAGATCTGGGGTTCTCCTACAATGAGCAGTTCTTC. Protein sequence: CASSLDLGFSYNEQFF. The full variable domain, in which reference TRBV11-2 and TRBJ2-1 provide the parts outside the CDR3, is EAGVAQSPRYKIIEKRQSVAFWCNPISGHATLYWYQQILGQGPKLLIQFQNNGVVDDSQLPKDRFSAERLKGVDSTLKIQPAKLEDSAVYLCASSLDLGFSYNEQFFGPGTRLTVL.

The genes are TRBV7-9 and TRBJ2-3; 9 positions agree with TRBD1. Germline assignment: CDR1 SEHNR and CDR2 FQNEAQ (reference sequence). V was clipped by 4 bases and J by 4 bases; unmatched bases: 6. CDR3 size: 15 residues. CDR3 residues: CASSWTGDGADTQYF. The CDR3 DNA sequence: TGTGCCAGCAGCTGGACAGGGGATGGAGCAGATACGCAGTATTTT.

This clone was detected once. V and J are TRBV12-5 and TRBJ2-5; D unresolved. The CDR3 extends over 12 amino acids. CDR1 is LGHNT and CDR2 is FRNRAP in the germline V gene. V was pared by 4 bases and J by 3 bases, with 6 bases between. CDR3 sequence (DNA): TGTGCTAGTGGTTCAAGTGAAGAGACCCAGTACTTC. Amino acids: CASGSSEETQYF. Full variable domain (outside the CDR3, taken from reference TRBV12-5 and TRBJ2-5): DARVTQTPRHKVTEMGQEVTMRCQPILGHNTVFWYRQTMMQGLELLAYFRNRAPLDDSGMPKDRFSAEMPDATLATLKIQPSEPRDSAVYFCASGSSEETQYFGPGTRLLVL.

This chain links TRBV19 with TRBJ2-5, with TRBD2 as a possible D gene (7 bases). The CDR3 extends over 14 amino acids. V shed 4 bases and J shed 5 bases, with 14 bases lying between them. Germline CDR1 is LNHDA and CDR2 is SQIVND (reference sequence). CDR3 sequence (DNA): TGTGCCAGTAGTACAACGGGGGGCGAGGAGACCCAGTACTTC. This sequence encodes CASSTTGGEETQYF.

The chain links TRBV9 to TRBJ2-3, with D possibly matching TRBD1 (5 bases). The V gene's germline CDR1 is SGDLS and CDR2 YYNGEE. CDR3 length equals 15 residues. V dropped 0 bases and J dropped 0 bases, with 8 bases sitting between them. The CDR3 is CASSVEGYSTDTQYF. CDR3 nucleotides: TGTGCCAGCAGCGTAGAGGGGTATAGCACAGATACGCAGTATTTT.

The V call is TRBV11-2, the J call TRBJ2-1, with D tentatively TRBD2 (6 bases). Trimming left V 4 bases short and J 0 bases short, with 10 bases between. Per the germline V gene, CDR1 is SGHAT and CDR2 is FQNNGV. The CDR3 is 15 residues long. The CDR3 protein is CASSSGGNSYNEQFF. The CDR3 nucleotides are TGTGCCAGCAGCTCTGGGGGGAACTCCTACAATGAGCAGTTCTTC. Drawing the rest from reference TRBV11-2 and TRBJ2-1, the complete variable domain is EAGVAQSPRYKIIEKRQSVAFWCNPISGHATLYWYQQILGQGPKLLIQFQNNGVVDDSQLPKDRFSAERLKGVDSTLKIQPAKLEDSAVYLCASSSGGNSYNEQFFGPGTRLTVL.